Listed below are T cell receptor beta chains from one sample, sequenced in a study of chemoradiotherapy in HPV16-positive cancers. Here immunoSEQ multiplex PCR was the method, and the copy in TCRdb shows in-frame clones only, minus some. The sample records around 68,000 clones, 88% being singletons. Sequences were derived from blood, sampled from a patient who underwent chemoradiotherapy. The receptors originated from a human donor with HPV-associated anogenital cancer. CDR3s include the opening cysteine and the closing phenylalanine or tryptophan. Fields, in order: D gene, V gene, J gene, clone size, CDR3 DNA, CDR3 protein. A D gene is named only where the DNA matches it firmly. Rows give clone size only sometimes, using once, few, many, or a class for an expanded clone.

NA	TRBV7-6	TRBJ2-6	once	TGTGCCAGCAGCTCAGGAGGGAGAGCCAACGTCCTGACTTTC	CASSSGGRANVLTF
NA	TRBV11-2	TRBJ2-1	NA	TGTGCCAGCAGCTTAGGATACAATGAGCAGTTCTTC	CASSLGYNEQFF
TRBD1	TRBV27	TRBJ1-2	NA	TGTGCCAGCAGTTGGTTGGGAAAACGACAGGGGGTCTATGGCTACACCTTC	CASSWLGKRQGVYGYTF
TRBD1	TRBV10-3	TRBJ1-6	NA	TGTGCCAGCACCAAAATAAGACAGGGCCGGGCACCCCTCCACTTT	CASTKIRQGRAPLHF
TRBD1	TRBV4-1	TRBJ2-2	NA	TGCGCCAGCAGCCAAGTCCCTCTGAGCAGGGGGCTTAAGGAAACCGGGGAGCTGTTTTTT	CASSQVPLSRGLKETGELFF
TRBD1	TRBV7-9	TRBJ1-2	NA	TGTGCCAGCAGCACTACCGGGACAGGGGGAATAAGCTATGGCTACACCTTC	CASSTTGTGGISYGYTF
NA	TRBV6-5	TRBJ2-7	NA	TGTGCCAGCAGTTACGGCCGCGAGCAGTACTTC	CASSYGREQYF
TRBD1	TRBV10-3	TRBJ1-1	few	TGTGCCATCAGTACGACAGGGTCGGACACTGAAGCTTTCTTT	CAISTTGSDTEAFF
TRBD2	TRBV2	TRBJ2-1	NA	TGTGCCAGCAGTGATGGGACTAGCGTGAATGAGCAGTTCTTC	CASSDGTSVNEQFF
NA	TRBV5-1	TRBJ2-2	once	TGCGCCAGCAGCTTGTTTTATGAGGACCTAGGGGACGGGGAGCTGTTTTTT	CASSLFYEDLGDGELFF
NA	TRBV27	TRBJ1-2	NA	TGTGCCAGCAGACTAGAGCCGGGGGAGGGCTATGGCTACACCTTC	CASRLEPGEGYGYTF
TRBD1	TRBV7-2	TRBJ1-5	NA	TGTGCCAGCAGCTCCGGACAGGGATTCAATCAGCCCCAGCATTTT	CASSSGQGFNQPQHF
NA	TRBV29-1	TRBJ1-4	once	TGCAGCGTTCGTCTCGGGGGCACAACTAATGAAAAACTGTTTTTT	CSVRLGGTTNEKLFF
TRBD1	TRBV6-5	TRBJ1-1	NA	TGTGCCAGCAGTCCCTCGGGACAGGCCAACACTGAAGCTTTCTTT	CASSPSGQANTEAFF
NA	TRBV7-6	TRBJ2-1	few	TGTGCCAGCAGCTCGCCCGCGCGGAGCTCCTACAATGAGCAGTTCTTC	CASSSPARSSYNEQFF
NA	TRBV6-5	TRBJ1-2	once	TGTGCCAGCAGCCAAGGGAGGGGTAGCTATGGCTACACCTTC	CASSQGRGSYGYTF
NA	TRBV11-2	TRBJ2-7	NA	TGTGCCAGCAGCTTCCTCGGGGACTACGAGCAGTACTTC	CASSFLGDYEQYF
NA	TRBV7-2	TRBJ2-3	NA	TGTGCCAGCAGCTTACGTGTCAGGGGTTCAGATACGCAGTATTTT	CASSLRVRGSDTQYF
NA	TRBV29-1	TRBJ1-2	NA	TGCAGCGCCTTATCAGGCTATGGCTACACCTTC	CSALSGYGYTF
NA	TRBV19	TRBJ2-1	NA	TGTGCCAGTAGTCCTTCTAAGCCCGATGAGCAGTTCTTC	CASSPSKPDEQFF
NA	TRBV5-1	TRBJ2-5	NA	TGCGCCAGCAGCTTGGATGGGGGCTTGGAGACCCAGTACTTC	CASSLDGGLETQYF
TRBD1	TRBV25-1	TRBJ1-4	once	TGTGCCAGCCGGGACAGGGGGCAGGAAGGTGAAAAACTGTTTTTT	CASRDRGQEGEKLFF
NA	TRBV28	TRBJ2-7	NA	TGTGCCAGCAGTTTATTGGTTGAGAGCTACGAGCAGTACTTC	CASSLLVESYEQYF
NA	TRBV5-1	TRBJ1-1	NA	TGCGCCAGCAGCACGGGGAGAAACACTGAAGCTTTCTTT	CASSTGRNTEAFF
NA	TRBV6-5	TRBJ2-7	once	TGTGCCAGCAGTCCCCGCCAGGGGACCTACGAGCAGTACTTC	CASSPRQGTYEQYF
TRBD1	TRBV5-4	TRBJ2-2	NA	TGTGCCAGCAGCTTGGGTGACAGGGGGAACACCGGGGAGCTGTTTTTT	CASSLGDRGNTGELFF
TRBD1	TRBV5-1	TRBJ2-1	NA	TGCGCCAGCAGCTTGGCTTCAGGGGGCGGTCAGAATGAGCAGTTCTTC	CASSLASGGGQNEQFF
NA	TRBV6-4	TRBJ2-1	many	TGTGCCAGCAGTGTTGCGGGGAACAATGAGCAGTTCTTC	CASSVAGNNEQFF
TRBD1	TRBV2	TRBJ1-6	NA	TGTGCCAGCAGCGGTCCCGCAGGGGGATCACCCCTCCACTTT	CASSGPAGGSPLHF
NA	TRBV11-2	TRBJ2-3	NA	TGTGCCAGCAGCTCAACAAGAAATACGCAGTATTTT	CASSSTRNTQYF
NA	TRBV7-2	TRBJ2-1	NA	TGTGCCAGCAGCTCGTGGGGGAGCCAATCCTACAATGAGCAGTTCTTC	CASSSWGSQSYNEQFF
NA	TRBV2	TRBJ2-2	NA	TGTGCCAGCAGTGAGTTGAGGAACACCGGGGAGCTGTTTTTT	CASSELRNTGELFF
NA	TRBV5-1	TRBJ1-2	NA	TGCGCCAGCAGCCCTGATAGGAGGGACTACACCTTC	CASSPDRRDYTF
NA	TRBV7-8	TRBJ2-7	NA	TGTGCCAGCAGCCTCGACACTCTCTACGAGCAGTACTTC	CASSLDTLYEQYF
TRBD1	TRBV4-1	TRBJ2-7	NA	TGCGCCAGCAGCCACCCGGGACAGGGGACCTACGAGCAGTACTTC	CASSHPGQGTYEQYF
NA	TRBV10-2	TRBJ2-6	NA	TGCGCCAGCAGTAGTTCTGGGGCCAACGTCCTGACTTTC	CASSSSGANVLTF
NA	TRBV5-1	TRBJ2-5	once	TGCGCCAGCAGCGCCTCCTCTGGAGAGACCCAGTACTTC	CASSASSGETQYF
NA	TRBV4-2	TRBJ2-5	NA	TGTGCCAGCAGCCAAGGGGGCAAGGGGACTGGGACCCAGTACTTC	CASSQGGKGTGTQYF
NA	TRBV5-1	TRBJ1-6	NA	TGCGCCAGCAGCTTGACCGGGACAAGGGATTCACCCCTCCACTTT	CASSLTGTRDSPLHF
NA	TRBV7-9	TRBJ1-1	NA	TGTGCCAGCAGGGAATCGGGATTTGAAGCTTTCTTT	CASRESGFEAFF